The 26 T cell receptor beta chains below were found in one sample sequenced in a study of shared clonotypes between healthy human individuals. Naive-designated CD8 cells lacked CD45RO, were positively enriched for CCR7, and omitted terminally differentiated effector memory CD45RA+ cells. Sequencing used immunoSEQ multiplex PCR; TCRdb keeps in-frame clones, though not all of them. The sample lists hundreds of thousands of clones; around 96% were seen once. What was sequenced was naive CD8+ T cells sorted from blood. Receptor source: a woman younger than 45 in good health.

The rearrangement joins TRBV28 to TRBJ1-1; possibly TRBD1 for D (6 bases). Germline V gives CDR1 MDHEN, CDR2 SYDVKM. V gave up 6 bases and J gave up 5 bases, with 19 bases separating them. The length of the CDR3 is 15 residues. CDR3 sequence reads: CASRNSQGTGTEAFF. The CDR3 nucleotides read TGTGCCAGCAGAAATTCCCAGGGGACGGGGACTGAAGCTTTCTTT.

The chain has TRBV27 and TRBJ1-5; no reliable D call. Germline CDR1 is MNHEY and CDR2 is SMNVEV (reference sequence). This CDR3 is built from 14 residues. Trimming took 1 base from V and 5 from J, leaving 9 bases between them. CDR3 protein: CASSLLPGHQPQHF. Written as DNA, the CDR3 is TGTGCCAGCAGTTTATTGCCCGGTCATCAGCCCCAGCATTTT.

V usage is TRBV6-6 and J usage is TRBJ2-1; 10 nucleotides align to TRBD2. Germline V gene data show CDR1 as MNHNY and CDR2 as SVGAGI (reference sequence). V lost 5 bases and J lost 4; bases outside the gene matches: 8. CDR3 size: 16 residues. CDR3 in amino acids: CASSQAAGGKYNEQFF. DNA for the CDR3: TGTGCCAGCAGTCAGGCAGCGGGAGGGAAATACAATGAGCAGTTCTTC.

This chain joins TRBV2 and TRBJ1-2, with no clear D. Germline CDR1 and CDR2: SNHLY and FYNNEI. Trimming left V 8 bases short and J 3 bases short, with 7 bases between. CDR3 length: 11 amino acids. CDR3 protein: CASLSDYGYTF. The CDR3 region has the DNA TGTGCCAGCCTGTCCGACTATGGCTACACCTTC.

V gene TRBV28 combines with J gene TRBJ2-1, with 9 bases that match TRBD1. This CDR3 contains 16 residues. In germline, CDR1 is MDHEN, CDR2 SYDVKM. With 6 bases clipped from V and 7 bases from J, the junction kept 13 bases outside the gene matches. CDR3 DNA sequence: TGTGCCAGCAGGACGCCACAGGGGGCTATCATAAATGAGCAGTTCTTC. It yields the protein CASRTPQGAIINEQFF.

This clone was seen only a few times. The chain uses TRBV4-2 and TRBJ2-7; D is unresolved. Trimming left V 4 bases short and J 6 bases short, with 7 bases between. Germline-derived CDR1 and CDR2 are LGHNA and YNFKEQ. The CDR3 loop spans 11 amino acids. CDR3 protein: CASSLGVEQYF. The CDR3 nucleotides read TGTGCCAGCAGCCTTGGCGTCGAGCAGTACTTC.

The V gene is TRBV6-1, the J gene TRBJ1-2; TRBD1 matches at 7 bases. The V gene's germline CDR1 is MNHNS and CDR2 SASEGT. J was trimmed by 7 bases and V by 3 bases; bases with no gene match: 17. The CDR3 covers 17 residues. The CDR3 DNA reads as TGTGCCAGCAGTGACACACTGGGACAGATAGTCGGGGCTGGCTACACCTTC. This encodes CASSDTLGQIVGAGYTF.

The chain couples TRBV11-2 to TRBJ2-3; D is perhaps TRBD1 (5 bases). CDR3 length: 14 residues. The germline CDR1 and CDR2 sequences are SGHAT and FQNNGV. V was clipped by 3 bases and J by 0 bases, with 7 bases between them. The CDR3 DNA follows: TGTGCCAGCAGCTTTAGGGGCAGCACAGATACGCAGTATTTT. Protein: CASSFRGSTDTQYF.

As concerns this clone: Other DNA sequences within the sample encode an identical CDR3. The rearrangement uses TRBV5-1 and TRBJ2-7, with D perhaps TRBD2 (5 bases). V lost 0 bases to trimming and J lost 3 bases, with 13 bases between them. The CDR3 covers 15 residues. Germline V gene lookup returns CDR1 SGHRS and CDR2 YFSETQ. The CDR3 protein is CASSLDGGGSYEQYF. The CDR3 nucleotides read TGCGCCAGCAGCTTGGATGGTGGAGGCAGCTACGAGCAGTACTTC.

This clone was seen only once. The rearrangement joins TRBV2 to TRBJ2-7; 7 bases align to TRBD1. This CDR3 region has 13 residues. Trimming removed 6 bases from V and 2 bases from J; junction bases left unmatched: 4. Germline V gene data show CDR1 as SNHLY and CDR2 as FYNNEI. The DNA for the CDR3 is TGTGCCAGCAGCCTAACAGGGGCCTACGAGCAGTACTTC. It specifies CASSLTGAYEQYF.

This clone was counted only a few times. This chain links TRBV6-1 with TRBJ1-1, with D hard to call. This CDR3 is 12 amino acids long. Trimming cost V 11 bases and J 3 bases, with 13 bases left between them. In germline, CDR1 is MNHNS, CDR2 SASEGT. The CDR3, as DNA: TGTGCCGGAGGGCCCCTGGACACTGAAGCTTTCTTT. Its protein is CAGGPLDTEAFF.

The rearrangement links TRBV5-8 to TRBJ1-5, with a tentative D call TRBD1 (6 bases). The CDR3 extends over 14 amino acids. Trimming cost V 3 bases and J 5 bases, with 12 bases left between them. The germline V gene encodes CDR1 SGHTS and CDR2 YDEGEE. CDR3 in DNA: TGTGCCAGCAGCTACGGGACACCCCATCAGCCCCAGCATTTT. Encoded protein: CASSYGTPHQPQHF.

This clone has a single count. The V call is TRBV30, the J call TRBJ1-4, with 9 positions matching TRBD1. Looked up from germline, CDR1 is GTSNPN and CDR2 is SVGIG (reference sequence). This CDR3 comprises 14 residues. The J segment lost 8 bases and the V segment lost 2 bases, leaving 6 bases of the junction unmatched. This CDR3 is CAWSTGTGYEKLFF. CDR3 nucleotide sequence: TGTGCCTGGAGTACCGGGACAGGGTACGAAAAACTGTTTTTT.

V is TRBV27 and J is TRBJ2-3; no definite D call. This CDR3 is built from 13 residues. The V and J ends lost 5 bases and 2 bases respectively, with 8 bases between them. The germline gives CDR1 MNHEY, CDR2 SMNVEV (reference sequence). CDR3 protein: CASSATFTDTQYF. The CDR3 DNA follows: TGTGCCAGCAGTGCCACCTTCACAGATACGCAGTATTTT.

The chain joins TRBV28 to TRBJ2-1; TRBD2 matches 7 bases. The junction had 10 bases not matched to a gene; V was cut back by 1 base and J by 7 bases. CDR1 is MDHEN, CDR2 SYDVKM, per germline. The CDR3 runs to 16 residues. For the CDR3, the DNA is TGTGCCAGCAGTTTATTTTCAGCGGGAATAGGTAATGAGCAGTTCTTC. This encodes CASSLFSAGIGNEQFF. The full variable domain, with the rest looked up from reference TRBV28 and TRBJ2-1, is DVKVTQSSRYLVKRTGEKVFLECVQDMDHENMFWYRQDPGLGLRLIYFSYDVKMKEKGDIPEGYSVSREKKERFSLILESASTNQTSMYLCASSLFSAGIGNEQFFGPGTRLTVL.

The chain recombines TRBV5-6 with TRBJ2-1; no clear D. V lost 0 bases and J lost 5, with 12 bases in between. Germline V gives CDR1 SGHDT, CDR2 YYEEEE. The CDR3 sequence is 15 residues long. DNA of the CDR3: TGTGCCAGCAGCTTGGACGCAAAAAGCCACAATGAGCAGTTCTTC. Amino acid sequence: CASSLDAKSHNEQFF. The variable domain in full, with the rest retrieved from reference TRBV5-6 and TRBJ2-1, is DAGVTQSPTHLIKTRGQQVTLRCSPKSGHDTVSWYQQALGQGPQFIFQYYEEEERQRGNFPDRFSGHQFPNYSSELNVNALLLGDSALYLCASSLDAKSHNEQFFGPGTRLTVL.

This clone has a single count. The chain joins TRBV9 to TRBJ2-3; D not resolved. Germline V gene sequence: CDR1 SGDLS, CDR2 YYNGEE. The CDR3 loop spans 14 amino acids. Trimming took 6 bases from V and 4 from J, leaving 15 bases between them. CDR3 sequence reads: CASTRPIGADTQYF. The CDR3 nucleotides are TGTGCCAGCACCCGACCGATCGGCGCAGATACGCAGTATTTT.

This clone has just one count. V usage is TRBV5-6 and J usage is TRBJ1-3, with no clear D. The ends were cut back, 0 bases at V and 3 bases at J, with 7 bases in the middle. Germline CDR1 reads SGHDT; CDR2 reads YYEEEE. The CDR3 totals 14 residues. The CDR3 protein is CASSLGLGGNTIYF. Here the CDR3 DNA reads TGTGCCAGCAGCTTGGGGTTAGGTGGAAACACCATATATTTT.

The V call is TRBV2, the J call TRBJ2-2, with D unclear. The CDR3 spans 13 residues. CDR1 is SNHLY and CDR2 is FYNNEI in the germline V gene. V was clipped by 5 bases and J by 6 bases, with 10 bases between them. The CDR3 bases are TGTGCCAGCAGTCCTATCTTCGCCGGGGAGCTGTTTTTT. Protein sequence: CASSPIFAGELFF.

The chain combines TRBV13 with TRBJ2-7, with TRBD1 matching 7 bases. Per the germline V gene, CDR1 is PRHDT and CDR2 is FYEKMQ (reference sequence). This CDR3 is 15 amino acids long. With 3 bases clipped from V and 2 bases from J, the junction kept 7 bases outside the gene matches. This chain's CDR3 is CASSFEGAQPYEQYF. The CDR3 region has the DNA TGTGCCAGCAGCTTCGAGGGGGCGCAACCCTACGAGCAGTACTTC.

The chain combines TRBV20-1 with TRBJ2-1; no clear D. Germline CDR1 DFQATT, CDR2 SNEGSKA (reference sequence). The CDR3 is made up of 10 amino acids. Trimming cost V 5 bases and J 10 bases, with 9 bases left between them. CDR3 sequence reads: CSAYDWEQFF. CDR3 DNA: TGCAGTGCTTACGACTGGGAGCAGTTCTTC.

The V call is TRBV11-1, the J call TRBJ1-1, with D possibly matching TRBD1 (6 bases). Germline lookup yields CDR1 SGHAT and CDR2 FQDESV (reference sequence). V dropped 0 bases and J dropped 5 bases, with 19 bases sitting between them. This CDR3 has 17 amino acids. CDR3 amino acids: CASSLAYTGWVDTEAFF. CDR3 bases: TGTGCCAGCAGCTTAGCTTATACAGGGTGGGTCGATACTGAAGCTTTCTTT.

The CDR3 region is CSVPGFDEQYF. In nucleotides, the CDR3 is TGCAGTGTTCCAGGGTTCGACGAGCAGTACTTC. V gene TRBV20-1 combines with J gene TRBJ2-7; D might be TRBD1 (5 bases). This CDR3 has 11 residues. Germline-derived CDR1 and CDR2 are DFQATT and SNEGSKA (reference sequence). V lost 7 bases and J lost 5, with 12 bases in between.

The chain links TRBV28 to TRBJ2-1; 7 bases align to TRBD1. V gave up 6 bases and J gave up 6 bases; unmatched junction bases: 20. The CDR3 has 18 amino acids. Germline loops: CDR1 MDHEN, CDR2 SYDVKM. This chain's CDR3 is CASRGCEPDREFCNEQFF. As DNA, the CDR3 is TGTGCCAGCAGGGGGTGCGAGCCAGACAGGGAATTTTGCAATGAGCAGTTCTTC.

The chain joins TRBV2 to TRBJ1-2; TRBD1 agrees at 12 bases. CDR3 length: 17 residues. Germline trimming cut 6 bases from V and 6 bases from J; bases unmatched to any gene: 14. Per the germline V gene, CDR1 is SNHLY and CDR2 is FYNNEI. The CDR3 bases are TGTGCCAGCAGCCGCTTCCCGGGACAGGGGGCGCCTAATGGCTACACCTTC. It codes for CASSRFPGQGAPNGYTF.

Concerning this clone: This CDR3 is also generated by other DNA sequences in the sample. The V call is TRBV7-9, the J call TRBJ2-7; the D call may be TRBD1 or TRBD2 (5 bases each). Trimming shortened V by 5 bases and J by 4 bases, and 12 bases separated the two germline ends. In germline, CDR1 is SEHNR, CDR2 FQNEAQ (reference sequence). The CDR3 spans 13 residues. The CDR3 reads CASSLGTAYEQYF. DNA of the CDR3: TGTGCCAGCAGCCTCGGGACGGCGTACGAGCAGTACTTC.